Sequencing of this T cell receptor (beta chain) was carried out in a study of blood T cell repertoires in COVID-19. Study in general: Sites across the United States, Italy and Spain contributed samples from acute and convalescent COVID-19. T cells, B-cell-depleted T cells, or PBMCs provided the cDNA or gDNA that served as material.

This clone was seen a handful of times. V lost 1 base and J lost 9, with 10 bases in between. The CDR3 length is 13 residues. Germline CDR1 is KGHSH and CDR2 is LQKENI. Data came from immunoSEQ multiplex PCR; TCRdb stores just in-frame clones and leaves some out. The sample records 70,000 to 85,000 clones, 75% to 95% being singletons. This sequence originates from a woman aged 55-75 years with active COVID-19. V usage is TRBV18 and J usage is TRBJ2-1; D is unresolved. Sequencing was carried out using peripheral blood. The CDR3 DNA reads TGTGCCAGCTCACCACGCACCACCGGTGAGCAGTTCTTC. This sequence encodes CASSPRTTGEQFF.